Below are 10 T cell receptor beta chains sequenced from a single sample in a study of CD8 T cells in Susac syndrome (dated by TCRdb to between 2018 and 2021). Libraries were built with the immunoSEQ multiplex PCR assay. RNA was extracted using the RNeasy kit, and roughly 0.5 to 1 microgram was reverse transcribed with random hexamers. The public reads were reanalyzed by TCRdb: fastp trimming at Q25, MiXCR alignment, in-frame beta chains only. Rows merge per CDR3 protein into single entries with the most common DNA and genes. The sample includes some 300,000 distinct CDR3 sequences, with roughly 85% observed a single time. Jointly, the top ten make up 0.21% of the sample. The sequenced material came from CD8+ T cells from PBMCs. Receptors originate from a human donor with multiple sclerosis.

Notes on this clonotype: At one end the junction does not follow the germline gene, possibly because of a read error. This chain links TRBV6-5 with TRBJ2-7; 8 bases are shared with TRBD1. This CDR3 has 15 residues. CDR1 is MNHEY and CDR2 is SVGAGI in the germline V gene. The CDR3 sequence: CASSYSGTGRDEQYF. The DNA for the CDR3 is TGTGCCAGCAGTTACTCCGGGACAGGAAGGGACGAGCAGTACTTT.

V usage is TRBV18 and J usage is TRBJ2-5, with a weak D call TRBD1 (5 bases). The V end lost 3 bases, the J end lost 0 bases, and 11 bases lay between the germline ends. CDR3 length: 15 residues. Per the germline V gene, CDR1 is KGHSH and CDR2 is LQKENI. The CDR3 region is CASSPDDRYQETQYF. CDR3 in DNA: TGTGCCAGCTCACCCGATGACAGATACCAAGAGACCCAGTACTTC.

The chain has TRBV24-1 and TRBJ1-2; D unresolved. Germline V lookup: CDR1 KGHDR, CDR2 SFDVKD. The CDR3 consists of 11 residues. Trimming stripped 9 bases from V and 4 bases from J, with 8 bases between. CDR3 sequence: CATEGIYGYTF. CDR3 DNA sequence: TGTGCCACCGAGGGAATCTATGGCTACACCTTC.

The count of this clonotype is one. The CDR3 sequence is CASSLWGNYGYTF. CDR3 coding DNA: TGTGCCAGCAGCTTATGGGGGAACTATGGCTACACCTTC. V is TRBV7-6 and J is TRBJ1-2; D may be TRBD1 (5 bases). The germline CDR1 and CDR2 sequences are SGHVS and FNYEAQ. V was pared by 2 bases and J by 2 bases, with 6 bases between. The CDR3 contains 13 residues.

V gene TRBV7-8 combines with J gene TRBJ2-7; TRBD1 matches at 9 bases. Looked up from germline, CDR1 is SGHVS and CDR2 is FQNEAQ. Trimming at V came to 3 bases and at J to 1 base, leaving 7 bases not matched to a gene. The CDR3 contains 16 residues. CDR3 amino acids: CASSFLGGQGSYEQYF. The DNA of the CDR3 is TGTGCCAGCAGCTTCTTAGGTGGACAGGGGTCCTACGAGCAGTACTTC.

This rearrangement joins TRBV6-2 or TRBV6-3 to TRBJ1-2; no clear D gene. The CDR3 sequence is 13 residues long. With 0 bases removed from V and 6 bases from J, the gap between germline ends came to 8 bases. The germline CDR1 and CDR2 sequences are MNHEY and SVGEGT. CDR3 sequence reads: CASSYSVVDGYTF. CDR3 DNA: TGTGCCAGCAGTTACTCTGTCGTCGATGGCTACACCTTC.

The chain has TRBV28 and TRBJ2-7; possible D gene TRBD1, 5 bases. The V gene's germline CDR1 is MDHEN and CDR2 SYDVKM. V lost 3 bases to trimming and J lost 5 bases, with 14 bases between them. The CDR3 runs to 14 residues. This CDR3 is CASSLEQGSHEQYF. The CDR3 DNA is TGTGCCAGCAGTTTGGAGCAGGGATCCCACGAGCAGTACTTC.

This chain joins TRBV5-6 and TRBJ2-7, with D perhaps TRBD1 (5 bases). The CDR3 totals 15 residues. Germline V gene data show CDR1 as SGHDT and CDR2 as YYEEEE. The germline V and J ends were trimmed by 2 bases and 0 bases, with 12 bases remaining between them. The CDR3 DNA sequence: TGTGCCAGCAGCTTAACAGGTGTGGGCTCCTACGAGCAGTACTTC. It is translated as CASSLTGVGSYEQYF.

A few counts support this clonotype. V gene TRBV7-2 combines with J gene TRBJ2-7, with 8 positions matching TRBD2. The V segment lost 0 bases and the J segment 5 bases; nucleotides outside the gene matches: 9. Looked up from germline, CDR1 is SGHTA and CDR2 is FQGNSA. There are 16 residues in the CDR3. Here the CDR3 reads CASSLAFGLRGDEQYF. The CDR3, as DNA: TGTGCCAGCAGCTTAGCGTTCGGGCTGCGGGGGGACGAGCAGTACTTC.

This clonotype has only one observation. The chain joins TRBV15 to TRBJ2-2; 8 bases agree with TRBD1. The CDR3 totals 16 residues. V was pared by 1 base and J by 2 bases, with 3 bases of the junction left unmatched. The germline gives CDR1 LNHNV, CDR2 YYDKDF (reference sequence). CDR3 residues: CATSRATGGNTGELFF. In DNA form, the CDR3 reads TGTGCCACCAGCAGAGCTACAGGGGGTAACACCGGGGAGCTGTTTTTT. The full variable domain, with the rest looked up from reference TRBV15 and TRBJ2-2, is DAMVIQNPRYQVTQFGKPVTLSCSQTLNHNVMYWYQQKSSQAPKLLFHYYDKDFNNEADTPDNFQSRRPNTSFCFLDIRSPGLGDTAMYLCATSRATGGNTGELFFGEGSRLTVL.